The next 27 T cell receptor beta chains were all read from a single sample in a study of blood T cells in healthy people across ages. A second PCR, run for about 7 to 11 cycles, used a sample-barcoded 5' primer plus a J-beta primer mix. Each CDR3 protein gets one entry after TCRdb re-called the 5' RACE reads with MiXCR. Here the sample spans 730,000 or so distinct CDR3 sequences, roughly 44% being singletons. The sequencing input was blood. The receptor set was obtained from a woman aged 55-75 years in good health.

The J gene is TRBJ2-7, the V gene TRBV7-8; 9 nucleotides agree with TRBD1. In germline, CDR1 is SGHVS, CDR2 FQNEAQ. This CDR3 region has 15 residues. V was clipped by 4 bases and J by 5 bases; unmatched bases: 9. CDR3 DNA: TGTGCCAGCAGCTCATCCGGGACAGGGTTCCACGAGCAGTACTTC. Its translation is CASSSSGTGFHEQYF.

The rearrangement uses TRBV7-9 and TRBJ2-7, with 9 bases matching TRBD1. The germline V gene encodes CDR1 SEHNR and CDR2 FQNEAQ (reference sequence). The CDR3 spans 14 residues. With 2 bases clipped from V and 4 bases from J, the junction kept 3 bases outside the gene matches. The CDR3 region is CASSLRDRVYEQYF. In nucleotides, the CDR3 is TGTGCCAGCAGCTTAAGGGACAGGGTTTACGAGCAGTACTTC.

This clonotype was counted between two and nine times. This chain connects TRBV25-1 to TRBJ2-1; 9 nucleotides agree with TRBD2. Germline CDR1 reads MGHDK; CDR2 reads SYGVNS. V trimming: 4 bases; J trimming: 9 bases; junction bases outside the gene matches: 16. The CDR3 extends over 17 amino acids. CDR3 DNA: TGTGCCAGCAGTGCACCTAGCGGGAATCCCCCTGAGGGTGAGCAGTTCTTC. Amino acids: CASSAPSGNPPEGEQFF.

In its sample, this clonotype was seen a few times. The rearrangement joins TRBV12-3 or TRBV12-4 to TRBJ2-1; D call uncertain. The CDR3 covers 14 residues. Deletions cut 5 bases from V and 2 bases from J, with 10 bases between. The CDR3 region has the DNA TGTGCCAGCAGTATAAGGAACACCTACAATGAGCAGTTCTTC. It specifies CASSIRNTYNEQFF.

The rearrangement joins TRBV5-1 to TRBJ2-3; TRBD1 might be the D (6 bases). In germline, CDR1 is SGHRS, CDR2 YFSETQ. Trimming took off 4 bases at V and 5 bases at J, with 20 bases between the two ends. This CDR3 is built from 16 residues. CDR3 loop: CASSPYSTGKGDTQYF. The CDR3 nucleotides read TGCGCCAGCAGCCCTTATTCTACAGGGAAGGGAGATACGCAGTATTTT.

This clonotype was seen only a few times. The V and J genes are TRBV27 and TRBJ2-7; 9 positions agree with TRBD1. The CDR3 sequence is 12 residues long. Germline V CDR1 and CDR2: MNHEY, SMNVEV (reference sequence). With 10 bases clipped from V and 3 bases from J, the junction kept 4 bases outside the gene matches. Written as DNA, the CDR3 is TGTGCCACTAGGACAGGGGTCTACGAGCAGTACTTC. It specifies CATRTGVYEQYF.

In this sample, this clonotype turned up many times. CDR3 in DNA: TGTGCCAGCAGCGTAGGAGTGGAAACCTACGAGCAGTACTTC. It is translated as CASSVGVETYEQYF. V and J are TRBV9 and TRBJ2-7, with D unresolved. The CDR3 is made up of 14 amino acids. With 0 bases removed from V and 2 bases from J, the gap between germline ends came to 9 bases. Germline V gene sequence: CDR1 SGDLS, CDR2 YYNGEE. Combining the CDR3 with reference TRBV9 and TRBJ2-7 gives the whole variable domain DSGVTQTPKHLITATGQRVTLRCSPRSGDLSVYWYQQSLDQGLQFLIQYYNGEERAKGNILERFSAQQFPDLHSELNLSSLELGDSALYFCASSVGVETYEQYFGPGTRLTVT.

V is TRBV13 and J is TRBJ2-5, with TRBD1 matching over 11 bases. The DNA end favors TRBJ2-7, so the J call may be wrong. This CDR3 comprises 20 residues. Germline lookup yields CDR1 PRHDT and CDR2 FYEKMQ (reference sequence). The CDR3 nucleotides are TGTGCCAGCAGCTCCGTCAAACCCGGGACAGGGGGAAAAGGCTCCTACGAGCAGTACTTC. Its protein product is CASSSVKPGTGGKGSYEQYF.

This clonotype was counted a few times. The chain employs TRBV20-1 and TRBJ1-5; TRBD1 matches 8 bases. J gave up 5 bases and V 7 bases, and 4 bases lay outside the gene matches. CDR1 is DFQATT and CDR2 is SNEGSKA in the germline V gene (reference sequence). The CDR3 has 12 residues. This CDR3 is CSGEQGDQPQHF. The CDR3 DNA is TGCAGTGGCGAACAGGGGGATCAGCCCCAGCATTTT.

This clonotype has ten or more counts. The CDR3 coding sequence is TGCAGTGCTCAGGACTGGAAGAGCACAGATACGCAGTATTTT. Its translation: CSAQDWKSTDTQYF. The chain carries TRBV20-1 and TRBJ2-3; D might be TRBD2 (5 bases). Germline V gives CDR1 DFQATT, CDR2 SNEGSKA (reference sequence). The CDR3 consists of 14 residues. The V end lost 5 bases, the J end lost 0 bases, and 12 bases lay between the germline ends.

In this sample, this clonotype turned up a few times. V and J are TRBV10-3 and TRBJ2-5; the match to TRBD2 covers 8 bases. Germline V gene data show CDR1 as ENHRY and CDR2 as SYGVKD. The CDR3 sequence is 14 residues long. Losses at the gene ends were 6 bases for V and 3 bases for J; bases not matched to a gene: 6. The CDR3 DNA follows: TGTGCCATCAGGGCTGCCGGGGGGGAAGAGACCCAGTACTTC. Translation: CAIRAAGGEETQYF.

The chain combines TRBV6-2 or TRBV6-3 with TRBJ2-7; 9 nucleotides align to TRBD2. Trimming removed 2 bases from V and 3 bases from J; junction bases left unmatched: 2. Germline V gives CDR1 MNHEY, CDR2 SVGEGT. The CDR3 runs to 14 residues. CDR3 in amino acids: CASSYRAGGYEQYF. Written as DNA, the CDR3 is TGTGCCAGCAGTTACAGAGCGGGAGGCTACGAGCAGTACTTC.

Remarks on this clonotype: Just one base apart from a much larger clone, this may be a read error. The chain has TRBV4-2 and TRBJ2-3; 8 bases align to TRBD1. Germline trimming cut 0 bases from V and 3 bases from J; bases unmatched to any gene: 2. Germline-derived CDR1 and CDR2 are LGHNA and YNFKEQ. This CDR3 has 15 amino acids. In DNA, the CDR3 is TGTGCCAGCAGCCAAGACAGGACAGGGACAGATACGCAGTATTTT. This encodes CASSQDRTGTDTQYF.

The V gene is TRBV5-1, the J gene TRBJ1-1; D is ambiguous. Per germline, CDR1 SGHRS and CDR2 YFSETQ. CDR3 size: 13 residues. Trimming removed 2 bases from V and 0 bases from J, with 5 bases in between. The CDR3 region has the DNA TGCGCCAGCAGCTTCTCCGTGAACACTGAAGCTTTCTTT. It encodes CASSFSVNTEAFF.

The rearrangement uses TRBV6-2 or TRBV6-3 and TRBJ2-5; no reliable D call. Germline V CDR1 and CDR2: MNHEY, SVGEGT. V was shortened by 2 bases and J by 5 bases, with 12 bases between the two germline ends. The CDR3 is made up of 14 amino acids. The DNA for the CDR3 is TGTGCCAGCAGTTACCCACCTCCCAAGGAGACCCAGTACTTC. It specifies CASSYPPPKETQYF.

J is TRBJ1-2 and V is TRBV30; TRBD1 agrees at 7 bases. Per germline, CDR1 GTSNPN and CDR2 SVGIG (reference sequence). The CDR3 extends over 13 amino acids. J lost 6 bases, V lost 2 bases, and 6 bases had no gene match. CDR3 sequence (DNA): TGTGCCTGGAGTAAAGGGACAGCTGATGGCTACACCTTC. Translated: CAWSKGTADGYTF.

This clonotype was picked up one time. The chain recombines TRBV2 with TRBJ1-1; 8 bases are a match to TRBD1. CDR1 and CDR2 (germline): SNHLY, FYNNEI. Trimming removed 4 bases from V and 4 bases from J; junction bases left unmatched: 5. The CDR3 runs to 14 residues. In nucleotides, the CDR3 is TGTGCCAGCAGTGGACAGGGGCCGGGCACTGAAGCTTTCTTT. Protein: CASSGQGPGTEAFF. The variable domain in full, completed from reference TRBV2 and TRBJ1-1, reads EPEVTQTPSHQVTQMGQEVILRCVPISNHLYFYWYRQILGQKVEFLVSFYNNEISEKSEIFDDQFSVERPDGSNFTLKIRSTKLEDSAMYFCASSGQGPGTEAFFGQGTRLTVV.

CDR3 DNA sequence: TGTGCCAGTAGAAACAGGGTCGGCACTGAAGCTTTCTTT. It encodes CASRNRVGTEAFF. This chain uses TRBV7-9 with TRBJ1-1; TRBD1 is a possible D gene (6 bases). V lost 9 bases, J lost 4 bases, and 15 bases lay in between. From germline, CDR1 is SEHNR and CDR2 FQNEAQ (reference sequence). CDR3 length: 13 amino acids.

CDR3 loop: CASSFQGTPRRTDTQYF. The CDR3 nucleotides are TGTGCCAGCAGCTTCCAGGGGACCCCCCGGAGGACAGATACGCAGTATTTT. This sequence joins TRBV7-2 and TRBJ2-3; possible D gene TRBD1, 6 bases. The CDR3 runs to 17 residues. V was clipped by 3 bases and J by 3 bases, with 19 bases between them. Germline V gives CDR1 SGHTA, CDR2 FQGNSA.

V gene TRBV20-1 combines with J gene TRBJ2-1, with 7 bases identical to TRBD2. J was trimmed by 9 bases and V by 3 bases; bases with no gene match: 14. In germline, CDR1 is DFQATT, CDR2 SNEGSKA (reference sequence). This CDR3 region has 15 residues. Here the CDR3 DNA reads TGCAGTGCTAGGGAAGCTAGCGGATCGTCGGGTGAGCAGTTCTTC. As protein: CSAREASGSSGEQFF.

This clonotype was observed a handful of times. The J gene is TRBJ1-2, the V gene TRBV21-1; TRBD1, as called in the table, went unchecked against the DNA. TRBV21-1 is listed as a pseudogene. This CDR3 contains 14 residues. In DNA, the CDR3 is TGTGCCAGCAGCAAAAAATGCGAGGGACGAGGCTACACCTTC. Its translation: CASSKKCEGRGYTF.

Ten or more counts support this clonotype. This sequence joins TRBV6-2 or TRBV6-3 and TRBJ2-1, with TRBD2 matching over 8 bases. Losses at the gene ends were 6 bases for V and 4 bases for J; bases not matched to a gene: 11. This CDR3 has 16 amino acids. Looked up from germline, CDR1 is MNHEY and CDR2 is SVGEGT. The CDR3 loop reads CASRRAGESGYNEQFF. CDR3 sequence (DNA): TGTGCCAGCAGACGAGCGGGAGAATCGGGTTACAATGAGCAGTTCTTC.

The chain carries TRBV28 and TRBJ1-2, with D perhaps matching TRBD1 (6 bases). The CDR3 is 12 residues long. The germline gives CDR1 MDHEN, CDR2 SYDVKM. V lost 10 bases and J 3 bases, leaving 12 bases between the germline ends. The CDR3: CATNRAYYGYTF. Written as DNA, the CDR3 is TGTGCCACTAACAGGGCTTACTATGGCTACACCTTC.

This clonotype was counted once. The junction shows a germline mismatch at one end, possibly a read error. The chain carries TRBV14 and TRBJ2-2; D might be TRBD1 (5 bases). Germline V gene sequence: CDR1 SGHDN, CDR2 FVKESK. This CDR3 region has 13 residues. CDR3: CANSPIRAGELFF. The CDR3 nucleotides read TGTGCCAACAGCCCCATCAGGGCCGGGGAGCTGTTTTTT.

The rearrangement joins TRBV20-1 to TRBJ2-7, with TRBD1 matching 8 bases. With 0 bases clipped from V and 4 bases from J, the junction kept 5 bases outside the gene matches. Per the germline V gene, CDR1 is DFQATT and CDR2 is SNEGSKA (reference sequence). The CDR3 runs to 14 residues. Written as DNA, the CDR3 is TGCAGTGCTAGAGATCTCAGGGGGCGATACGAGCAGTACTTC. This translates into CSARDLRGRYEQYF.

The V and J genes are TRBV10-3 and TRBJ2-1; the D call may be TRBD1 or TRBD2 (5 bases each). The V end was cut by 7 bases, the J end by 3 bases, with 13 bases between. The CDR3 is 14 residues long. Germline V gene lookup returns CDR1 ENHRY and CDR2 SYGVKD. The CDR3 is CAIIGTGDYNEQFF. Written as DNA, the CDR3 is TGTGCCATCATAGGGACCGGGGACTACAATGAGCAGTTCTTC.

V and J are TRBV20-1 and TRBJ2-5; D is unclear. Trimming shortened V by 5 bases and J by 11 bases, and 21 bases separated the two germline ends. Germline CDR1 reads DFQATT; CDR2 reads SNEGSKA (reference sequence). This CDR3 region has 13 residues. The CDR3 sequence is CSADSPLGNEQYF. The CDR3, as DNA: TGCAGTGCTGATAGTCCCCTGGGAAATGAGCAGTACTTC.